This TCR beta chain was profiled in a study of cytomegalovirus exposure and HLA in healthy donors. General study findings and limits: According to the study, 160 or so TCR beta chains were cytomegalovirus-associated. Being productive about 90% or about 30% of the time was typical of most TCR beta V segments in an earlier analysis.

In this sample, this clone turned up a few times. What it binds is unknown. Both 60 Vbeta primers and 13 Jbeta primers went into the PCR. TCRdb's table, derived via immunoSEQ multiplex PCR, lists solely in-frame clones and lacks some. The data show more than 85,000 clones, with around 88% seen just once and more than 1.5% held by the top ten. Between the trimmed V and J ends, which lost 0 bases and 6 bases, there was a span of 12 bases. The CDR3 runs to 14 residues. CDR1 and CDR2 from the germline V gene are LGHNA and YSLEER. The chain links TRBV4-3 to TRBJ2-7; D gene unclear. This TCR was recovered from a man in his forties or fifties in good health and CMV-seronegative. Sequenced input: PBMCs. The CDR3 coding sequence is TGCGCCAGCAGCCAAGAGAGCGCTAGTTTCGAGCAGTACTTC. It yields the protein CASSQESASFEQYF.